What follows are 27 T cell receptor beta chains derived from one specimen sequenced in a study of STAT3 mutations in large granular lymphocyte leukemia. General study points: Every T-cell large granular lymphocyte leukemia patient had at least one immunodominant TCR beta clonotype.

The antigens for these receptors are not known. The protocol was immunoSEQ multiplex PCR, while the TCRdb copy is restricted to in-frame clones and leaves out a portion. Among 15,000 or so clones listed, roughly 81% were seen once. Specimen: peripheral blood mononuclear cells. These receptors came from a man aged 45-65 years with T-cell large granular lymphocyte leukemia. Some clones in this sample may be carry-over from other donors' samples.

The CDR3 spells CAWSLGGGRAYNEQFF. CDR3 in DNA: TGTGCCTGGAGCCTAGGGGGCGGGAGGGCCTACAATGAGCAGTTCTTC. This chain links TRBV30 with TRBJ2-1, with TRBD2 matching 9 bases. The CDR3 spans 16 residues. The J segment lost 2 bases and the V segment lost 3 bases, leaving 8 bases of the junction unmatched. CDR1 GTSNPN and CDR2 SVGIG come from the germline V gene (reference sequence).

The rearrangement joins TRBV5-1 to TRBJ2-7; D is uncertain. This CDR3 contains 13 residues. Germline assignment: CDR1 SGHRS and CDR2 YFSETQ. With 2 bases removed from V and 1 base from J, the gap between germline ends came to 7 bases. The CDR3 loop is CASSFQSSYEQYF. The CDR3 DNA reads TGCGCCAGCAGCTTCCAGAGTTCCTACGAGCAGTACTTC.

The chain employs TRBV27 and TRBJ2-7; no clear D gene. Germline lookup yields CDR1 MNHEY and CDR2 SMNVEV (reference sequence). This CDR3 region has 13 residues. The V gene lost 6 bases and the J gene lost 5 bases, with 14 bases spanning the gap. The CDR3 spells CASSRIVEDEQYF. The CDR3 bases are TGTGCCAGCAGCCGAATTGTCGAGGACGAGCAGTACTTC.

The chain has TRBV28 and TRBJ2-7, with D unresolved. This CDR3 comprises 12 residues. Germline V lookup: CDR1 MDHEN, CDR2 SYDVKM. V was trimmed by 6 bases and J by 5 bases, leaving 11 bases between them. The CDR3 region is CASSLLADEQYF. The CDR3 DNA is TGTGCCAGCAGCCTACTCGCCGACGAGCAGTACTTC.

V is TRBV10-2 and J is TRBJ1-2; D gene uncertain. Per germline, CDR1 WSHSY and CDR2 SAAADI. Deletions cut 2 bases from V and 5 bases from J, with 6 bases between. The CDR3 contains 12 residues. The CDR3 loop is CASSEMEYGYTF. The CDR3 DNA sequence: TGCGCCAGCAGTGAGATGGAGTATGGCTACACCTTC.

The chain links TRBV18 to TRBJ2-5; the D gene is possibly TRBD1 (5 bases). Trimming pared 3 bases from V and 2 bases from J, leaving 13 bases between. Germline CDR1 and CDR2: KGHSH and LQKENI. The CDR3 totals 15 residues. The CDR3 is CASSPWGHRQETQYF. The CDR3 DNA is TGTGCCAGCTCACCGTGGGGCCACCGACAAGAGACCCAGTACTTC.

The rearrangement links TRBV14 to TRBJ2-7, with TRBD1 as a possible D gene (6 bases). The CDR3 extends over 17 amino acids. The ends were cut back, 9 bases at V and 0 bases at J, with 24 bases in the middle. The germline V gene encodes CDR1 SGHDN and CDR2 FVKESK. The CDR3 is CASPGVRGSFNSYEQYF. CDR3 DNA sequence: TGTGCCAGTCCTGGTGTCAGGGGCAGCTTTAACTCCTACGAGCAGTACTTC.

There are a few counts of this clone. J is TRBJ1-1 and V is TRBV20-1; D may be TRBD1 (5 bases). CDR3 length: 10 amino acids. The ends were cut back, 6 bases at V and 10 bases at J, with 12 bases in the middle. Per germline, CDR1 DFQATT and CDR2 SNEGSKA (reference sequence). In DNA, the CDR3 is TGCAGTGCCCCTCAGGGCCGAGCTTTCTTT. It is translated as CSAPQGRAFF.

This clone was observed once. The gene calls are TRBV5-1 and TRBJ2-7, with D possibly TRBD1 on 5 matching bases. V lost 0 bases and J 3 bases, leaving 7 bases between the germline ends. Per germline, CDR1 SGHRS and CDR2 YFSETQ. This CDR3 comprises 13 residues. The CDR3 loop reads CASSLGQIYEQYF. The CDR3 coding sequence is TGCGCCAGCAGCTTGGGACAGATCTACGAGCAGTACTTC.

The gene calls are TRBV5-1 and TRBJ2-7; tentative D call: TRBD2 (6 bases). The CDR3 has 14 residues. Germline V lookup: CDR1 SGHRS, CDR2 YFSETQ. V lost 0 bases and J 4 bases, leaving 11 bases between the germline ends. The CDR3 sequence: CASSLVGAGYEQYF. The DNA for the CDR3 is TGCGCCAGCAGCTTGGTAGGGGCGGGGTACGAGCAGTACTTC.

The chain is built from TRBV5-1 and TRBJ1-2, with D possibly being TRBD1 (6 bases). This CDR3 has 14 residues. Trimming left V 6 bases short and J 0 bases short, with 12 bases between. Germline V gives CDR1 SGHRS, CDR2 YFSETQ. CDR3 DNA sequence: TGCGCCAGCACTGAGGGGGGCTCTAACTATGGCTACACCTTC. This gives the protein CASTEGGSNYGYTF. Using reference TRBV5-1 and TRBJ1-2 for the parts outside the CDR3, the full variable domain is KAGVTQTPRYLIKTRGQQVTLSCSPISGHRSVSWYQQTPGQGLQFLFEYFSETQRNKGNFPGRFSGRQFSNSRSEMNVSTLELGDSALYLCASTEGGSNYGYTFGSGTRLTVV.

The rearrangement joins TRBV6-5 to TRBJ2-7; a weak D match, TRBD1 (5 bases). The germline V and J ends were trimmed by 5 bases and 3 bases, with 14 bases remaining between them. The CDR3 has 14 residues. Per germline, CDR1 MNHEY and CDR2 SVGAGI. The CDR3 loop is CASSRAGLSYEQYF. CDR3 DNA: TGTGCCAGCAGTAGGGCAGGGCTAAGCTACGAGCAGTACTTC.

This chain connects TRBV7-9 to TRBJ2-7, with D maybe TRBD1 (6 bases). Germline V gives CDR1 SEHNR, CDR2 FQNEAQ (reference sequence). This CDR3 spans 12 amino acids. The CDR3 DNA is TGTGTCTTACGGATAGGGGACAACGAGCAGTACTTC. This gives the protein CVLRIGDNEQYF.

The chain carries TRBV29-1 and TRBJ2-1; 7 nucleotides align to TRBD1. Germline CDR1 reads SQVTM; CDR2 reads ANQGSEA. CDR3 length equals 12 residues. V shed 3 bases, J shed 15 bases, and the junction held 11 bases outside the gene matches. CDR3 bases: TGCAGCGTTGAGCAGGGACAGCCGGAAGGGTTCTTC. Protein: CSVEQGQPEGFF.

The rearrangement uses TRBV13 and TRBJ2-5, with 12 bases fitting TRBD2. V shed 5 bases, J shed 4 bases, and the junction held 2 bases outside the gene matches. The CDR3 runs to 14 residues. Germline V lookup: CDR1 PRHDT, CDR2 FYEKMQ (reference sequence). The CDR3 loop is CASSAGLAGETQYF. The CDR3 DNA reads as TGTGCCAGCAGCGCGGGACTAGCGGGAGAGACCCAGTACTTC.

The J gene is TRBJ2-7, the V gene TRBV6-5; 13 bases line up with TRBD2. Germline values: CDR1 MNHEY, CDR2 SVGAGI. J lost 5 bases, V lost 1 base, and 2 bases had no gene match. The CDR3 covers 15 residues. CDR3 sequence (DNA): TGTGCCAGCAGTTACTTGACTAGCGGGGGGCACGAGCAGTACTTC. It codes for CASSYLTSGGHEQYF.

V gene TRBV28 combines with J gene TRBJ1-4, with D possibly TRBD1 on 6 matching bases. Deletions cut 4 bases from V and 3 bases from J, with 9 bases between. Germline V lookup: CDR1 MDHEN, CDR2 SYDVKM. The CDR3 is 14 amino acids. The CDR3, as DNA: TGTGCCAGCAGTTACAGGGACCCTAATGAAAAACTGTTTTTT. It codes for CASSYRDPNEKLFF. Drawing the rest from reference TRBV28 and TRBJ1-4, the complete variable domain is DVKVTQSSRYLVKRTGEKVFLECVQDMDHENMFWYRQDPGLGLRLIYFSYDVKMKEKGDIPEGYSVSREKKERFSLILESASTNQTSMYLCASSYRDPNEKLFFGSGTQLSVL.

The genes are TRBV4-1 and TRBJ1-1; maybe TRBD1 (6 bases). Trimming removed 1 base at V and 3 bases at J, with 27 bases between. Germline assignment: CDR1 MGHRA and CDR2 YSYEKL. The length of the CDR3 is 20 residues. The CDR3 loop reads CASSQVGLLRMGAGDTEAFF. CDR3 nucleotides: TGCGCCAGCAGCCAAGTGGGACTACTCCGCATGGGGGCAGGGGACACTGAAGCTTTCTTT.

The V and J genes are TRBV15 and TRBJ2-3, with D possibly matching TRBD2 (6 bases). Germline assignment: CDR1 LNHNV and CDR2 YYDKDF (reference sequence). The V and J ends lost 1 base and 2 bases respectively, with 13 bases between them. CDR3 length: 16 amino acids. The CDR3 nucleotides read TGTGCCACCAGCAGAGGGGGGGAACCCGCCACAGATACGCAGTATTTT. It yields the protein CATSRGGEPATDTQYF.

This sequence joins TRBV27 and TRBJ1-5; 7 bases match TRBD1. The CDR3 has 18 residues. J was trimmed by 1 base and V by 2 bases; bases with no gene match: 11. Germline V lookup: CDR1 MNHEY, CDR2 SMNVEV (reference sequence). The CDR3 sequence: CASSLRSGQHVSNQPQHF. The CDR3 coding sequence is TGTGCCAGCAGTTTAAGGTCGGGACAGCATGTAAGCAATCAGCCCCAGCATTTT.

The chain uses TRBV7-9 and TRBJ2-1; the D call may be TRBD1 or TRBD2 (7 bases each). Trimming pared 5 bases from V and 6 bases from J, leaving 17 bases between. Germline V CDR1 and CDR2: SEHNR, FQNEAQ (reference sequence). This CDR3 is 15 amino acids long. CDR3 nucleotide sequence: TGTGCCAGCAGCGCATCAACCAGGGGGGGCAATGAGCAGTTCTTC. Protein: CASSASTRGGNEQFF.

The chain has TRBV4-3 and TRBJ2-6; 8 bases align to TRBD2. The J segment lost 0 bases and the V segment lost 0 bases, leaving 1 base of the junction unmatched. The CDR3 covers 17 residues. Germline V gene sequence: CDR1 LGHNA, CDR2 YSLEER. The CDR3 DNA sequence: TGCGCCAGCAGCCAAGACGGGACTAGCTCTGGGGCCAACGTCCTGACTTTC. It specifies CASSQDGTSSGANVLTF.

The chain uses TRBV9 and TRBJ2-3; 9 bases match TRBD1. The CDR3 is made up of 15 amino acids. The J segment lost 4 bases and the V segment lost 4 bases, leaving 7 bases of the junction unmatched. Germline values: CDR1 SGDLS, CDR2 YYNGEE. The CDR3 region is CASSFGGQGSDTQYF. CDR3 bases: TGTGCCAGCAGCTTTGGGGGACAGGGTTCAGATACGCAGTATTTT.

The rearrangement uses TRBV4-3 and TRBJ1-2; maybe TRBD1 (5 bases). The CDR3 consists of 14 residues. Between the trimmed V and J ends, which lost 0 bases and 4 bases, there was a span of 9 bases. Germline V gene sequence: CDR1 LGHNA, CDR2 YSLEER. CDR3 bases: TGCGCCAGCAGCCAAGAGATAGGGGCCTATGGCTACACCTTC. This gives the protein CASSQEIGAYGYTF.

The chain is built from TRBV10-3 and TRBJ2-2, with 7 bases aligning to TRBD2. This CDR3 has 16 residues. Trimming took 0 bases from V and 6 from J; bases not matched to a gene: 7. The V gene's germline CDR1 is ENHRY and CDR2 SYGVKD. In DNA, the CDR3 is TGTGCCATCAGTGAGTCGGGTAGTCTAGCGGCCGGGGAGCTGTTTTTT. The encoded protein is CAISESGSLAAGELFF.

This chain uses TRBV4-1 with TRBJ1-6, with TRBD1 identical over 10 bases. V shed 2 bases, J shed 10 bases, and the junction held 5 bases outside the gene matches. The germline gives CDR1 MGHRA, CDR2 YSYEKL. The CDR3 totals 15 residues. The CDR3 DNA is TGCGCCAGCAGCCAACGGACAGGGGGTGGGTCACCCCTCCACTTT. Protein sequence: CASSQRTGGGSPLHF.

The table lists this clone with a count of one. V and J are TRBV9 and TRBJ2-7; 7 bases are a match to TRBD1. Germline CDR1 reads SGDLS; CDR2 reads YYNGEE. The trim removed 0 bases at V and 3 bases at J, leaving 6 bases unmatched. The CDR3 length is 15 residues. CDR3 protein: CASSVGVGTVYEQYF. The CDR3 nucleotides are TGTGCCAGCAGCGTAGGGGTTGGGACAGTCTACGAGCAGTACTTC.